The T cell receptor (beta chain) described here comes from a study of shared clonotypes between healthy human individuals. Study conclusions and caveats: The study generally estimated greater richness for naive than memory subsets. Sampling was confined to blood; repertoires within tissues likely differ.

Sequencing was performed with immunoSEQ multiplex PCR; in TCRdb, only in-frame clones are kept and a portion is missing. This table holds under 1,900,000 clones, approximately 98.5% found once. About this clone: Its antigen is not identified.

Germline V lookup: CDR1 MNHNS, CDR2 SASEGT. The CDR3 runs 15 residues. Trimming removed 5 bases from V and 0 bases from J, with 11 bases in between. The source is a man under 40 in good health. The sequenced sample consisted of naive CD4+ T cells sorted from blood. Subset: CD45RA+ positively selected. This chain links TRBV6-1 with TRBJ2-1; the D gene is possibly TRBD1 (6 bases). This CDR3 is CASSSDRSSYNEQFF. CDR3 DNA sequence: TGTGCCAGCAGTTCCGACAGGAGCTCCTACAATGAGCAGTTCTTC.